This T cell receptor (beta chain) was recorded in a study of T cell repertoires in cytomegalovirus infection. At the level of the study: Indications came from public TCR beta signatures; they pointed to CMV infection and to a matching HLA type.

This clonotype was recorded at least ten times. Its antigen is not identified. Overall study results and limits: Cumulative frequency (of public TCR beta family members) identified carriers of CMV plus the relevant HLA. Clonotype analysis showed dominance of the ex vivo response by HLA-C-restricted CMV-specific TCR beta clonotypes.

This CDR3 is 17 amino acids long. The V gene lost 1 base and the J gene lost 8 bases, with 21 bases spanning the gap. Looked up from germline, CDR1 is SGHVS and CDR2 is FQNEAQ. One entry per CDR3 protein, called by TCRdb with MiXCR from the reads. Of 290,000 or so distinct CDR3 sequences listed, about a quarter are singletons. The sample comprised PBMCs. The chain carries TRBV7-8 and TRBJ2-1, with D perhaps TRBD1 (5 bases). This TCR derives from a human donor in good health (CMV status not recorded). Some clones in this sample may be carry-over from other donors' samples. CDR3 region: CASSLGRAGKDAYEQFF. In DNA, the CDR3 is TGTGCCAGCAGCTTAGGCAGGGCAGGGAAAGACGCGTATGAGCAGTTCTTC.